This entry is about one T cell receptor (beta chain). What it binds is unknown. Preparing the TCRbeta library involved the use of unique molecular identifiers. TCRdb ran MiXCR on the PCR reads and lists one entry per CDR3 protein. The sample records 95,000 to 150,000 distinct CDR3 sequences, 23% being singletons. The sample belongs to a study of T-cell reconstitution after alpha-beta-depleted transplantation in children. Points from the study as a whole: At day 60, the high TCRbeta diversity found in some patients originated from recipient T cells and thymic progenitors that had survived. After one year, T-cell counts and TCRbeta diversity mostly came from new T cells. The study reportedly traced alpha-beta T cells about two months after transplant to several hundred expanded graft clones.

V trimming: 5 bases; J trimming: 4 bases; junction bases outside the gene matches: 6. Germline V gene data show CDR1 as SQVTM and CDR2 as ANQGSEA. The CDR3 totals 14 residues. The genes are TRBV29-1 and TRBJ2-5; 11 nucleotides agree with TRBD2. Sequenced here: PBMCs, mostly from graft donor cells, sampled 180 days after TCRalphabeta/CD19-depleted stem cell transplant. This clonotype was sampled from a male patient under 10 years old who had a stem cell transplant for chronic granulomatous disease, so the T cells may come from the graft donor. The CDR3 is CSVLAGGPGETQYF. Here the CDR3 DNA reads TGCAGCGTTTTAGCGGGAGGGCCGGGAGAGACCCAGTACTTC.